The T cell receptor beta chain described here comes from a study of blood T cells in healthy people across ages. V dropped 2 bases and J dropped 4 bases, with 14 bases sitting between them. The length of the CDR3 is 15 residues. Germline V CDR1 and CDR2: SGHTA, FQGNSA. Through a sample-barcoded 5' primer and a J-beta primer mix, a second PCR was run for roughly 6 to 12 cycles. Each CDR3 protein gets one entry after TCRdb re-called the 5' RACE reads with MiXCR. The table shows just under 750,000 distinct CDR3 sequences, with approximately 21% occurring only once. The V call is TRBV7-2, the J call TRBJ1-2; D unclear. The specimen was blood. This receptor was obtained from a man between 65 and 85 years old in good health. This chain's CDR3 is CASSLHSTESYGYTF. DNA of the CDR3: TGTGCCAGCAGCTTACATTCTACAGAGAGCTATGGCTACACCTTC.